This TCR beta chain was profiled in a study of blood T cell repertoires in COVID-19. There are 17 residues in the CDR3. Germline lookup yields CDR1 SGHRS and CDR2 YFSETQ. Unmatched junction bases numbered 15, after V lost 5 bases and J lost 4 bases. Data came from immunoSEQ multiplex PCR; TCRdb stores just in-frame clones and leaves some out. This sample has 130,000 to 150,000 clones; about 86% occur once, and the top ten carry approximately 8.4%. Material for sequencing was PBMCs or T cells enriched from blood (not recorded which). This clonotype was obtained from a man aged 50 or older who had recovered from COVID-19. J is TRBJ1-1 and V is TRBV5-1, with 9 bases matching TRBD1. CDR3 sequence (DNA): TGCGCCAGCAGGCGAAATACAGGGGGCCACAGGAGCACTGAAGCTTTCTTT. Its translation is CASRRNTGGHRSTEAFF.